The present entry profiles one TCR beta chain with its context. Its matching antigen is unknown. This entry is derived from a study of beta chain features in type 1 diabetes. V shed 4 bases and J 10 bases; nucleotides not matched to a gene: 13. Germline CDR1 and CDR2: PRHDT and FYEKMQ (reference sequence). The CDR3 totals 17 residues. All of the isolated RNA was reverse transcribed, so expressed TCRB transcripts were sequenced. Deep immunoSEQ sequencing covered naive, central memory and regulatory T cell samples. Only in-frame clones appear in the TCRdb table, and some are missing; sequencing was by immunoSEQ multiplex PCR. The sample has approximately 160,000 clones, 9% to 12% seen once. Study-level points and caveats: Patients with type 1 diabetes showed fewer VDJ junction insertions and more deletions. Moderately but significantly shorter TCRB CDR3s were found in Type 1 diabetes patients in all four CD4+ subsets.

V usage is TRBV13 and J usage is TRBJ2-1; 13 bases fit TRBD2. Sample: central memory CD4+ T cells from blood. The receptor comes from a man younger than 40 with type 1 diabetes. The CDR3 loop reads CASSSTVLAGGRREQFF. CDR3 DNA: TGTGCCAGCAGCTCAACCGTACTAGCGGGAGGGCGGAGGGAGCAGTTCTTC. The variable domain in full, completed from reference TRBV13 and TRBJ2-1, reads AAGVIQSPRHLIKEKRETATLKCYPIPRHDTVYWYQQGPGQDPQFLISFYEKMQSDKGSIPDRFSAQQFSDYHSELNMSSLELGDSALYFCASSSTVLAGGRREQFFGPGTRLTVL.